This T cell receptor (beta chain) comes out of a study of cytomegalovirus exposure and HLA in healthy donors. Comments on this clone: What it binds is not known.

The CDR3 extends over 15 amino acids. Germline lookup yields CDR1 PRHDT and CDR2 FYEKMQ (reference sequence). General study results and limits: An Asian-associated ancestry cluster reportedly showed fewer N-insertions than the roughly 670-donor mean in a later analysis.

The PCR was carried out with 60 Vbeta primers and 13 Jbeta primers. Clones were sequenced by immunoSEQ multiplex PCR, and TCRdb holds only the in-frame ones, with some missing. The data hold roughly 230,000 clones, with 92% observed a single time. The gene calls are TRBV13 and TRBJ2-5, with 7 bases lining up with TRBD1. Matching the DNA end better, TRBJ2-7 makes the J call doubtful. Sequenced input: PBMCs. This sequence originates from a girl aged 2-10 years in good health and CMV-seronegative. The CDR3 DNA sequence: TGTGCCAGCAGCCCCAGGACAGGTGGCGACTACGAGCAGTACTTC. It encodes CASSPRTGGDYEQYF.